This TCR beta chain was obtained from a study of CD8+CD57+ T cells in acquired aplastic anemia (dated by TCRdb to about 2018). Concerning the study at large: A mean of around 3 ug of DNA, ranging from roughly 0.18 to 30 ug, was extracted from sorted CD4+ and CD8+ cells. Mean read counts for healthy donor samples were 9 million to 10.8 million for CD4+ cells and about 12 million for CD8+ cells.

What the study reported, not specific to this receptor: No significant difference in CD8+ Simpson's diversity was found between patients and healthy controls (P=0.060). Roughly 29 CD8+ CDR3 sequences were found to be shared between patients and controls, but these sequences appeared to be highly expressed in patients and within the immunodominant clones of the patients.

TCR repertoires of sorted CD4+ and CD8+ blood T cells from severe aplastic anemia patients and healthy subjects were deep-sequenced in the study. Ficoll-Paque density gradient centrifugation was used to isolate peripheral blood mononuclear cells. CD4+ and CD8+ T cells were sorted by FACS or magnetic beads before DNA extraction. TCR beta VDJ combination and CDR3 sequence profiling used genomic DNA as the template. An Illumina HiSeq 2000 was the platform used for TCR repertoire sequencing. Regarding the original processing steps: Repertoire assessment relied on Simpson's diversity index, CDR3 size and DJ length profiles, and TRBV/TRBJ rearrangement plots. Whichever DNA sequence was most abundant in the deep sequencing data was defined as the immunodominant clone. CDR3 amino acid sequences were screened for sharing across subjects and were compared with published repertoires and the VDJdb database. The raw public reads went through TCRdb reprocessing: fastp at Q25, MiXCR clone calling, in-frame beta chains kept. Here each entry gathers all rows of one CDR3 protein and keeps the most common genes and DNA. TCRdb's processing, not the authors' own work, is the source of the V and J calls. This sample gives about 190,000 distinct CDR3 sequences in total; around half of them show up just once. The top ten clones comprise 16% of the sample.

Concerning this clonotype itself: Its antigen is currently not known. No per-base quality is available; no much larger clone lies one base away.

Sequences LNHNV (CDR1) and YYDKDF (CDR2) are obtained from the germline V gene (reference sequence). Deletion took 0 bases off V and 0 bases off J, with a span of 14 bases between the germline ends. The CDR3 holds 17 amino acids from the cysteine to the phenylalanine. The retained sequence is limited to the CDR3, 51 bases, with the frame set at the first base. The chain employs TRBV15 and TRBJ1-1, and possibly TRBD1, on 5 matching bases. This receptor was taken from a human donor in good health, serving as a control. Sequencing was carried out using sorted CD4+, CD8+, or CD8+CD57+ T cells (not recorded which) from PBMCs. The CDR3 region has the sequence CATSRDQGQGVNTEAFF. The nucleotide sequence is given as TGTGCCACCAGCAGAGATCAAGGGCAGGGAGTGAACACTGAAGCTTTCTTT.